This T cell receptor beta chain was sequenced for a study of T cell repertoires in cytomegalovirus infection. Study details: Based on public TCR beta signatures, there were indications of CMV infection and of a matching HLA type.

TCRdb redid the calling of the reads with MiXCR, one entry per CDR3 protein. The repertoire consists of some 920,000 distinct CDR3 sequences, with approximately 31% occurring once and the leading ten covering more than 13%. In its sample, this clonotype was seen a few times. Antigen specificity is unknown. Study-level points and caveats: Public TCR beta family frequency separated CMV-and-HLA carriers, including in an independent cohort.

With 0 bases clipped from V and 3 bases from J, the junction kept 5 bases outside the gene matches. The CDR3 spans 15 residues. Per germline, CDR1 MGHRA and CDR2 YSYEKL. The sequence was obtained from a human donor in good health (CMV status not recorded). Some clones in this sample may be carry-over from other donors' samples. J is TRBJ2-7 and V is TRBV4-1; TRBD2 aligns across 7 bases. The specimen comprised cultured CD8+ T cells from PBMCs, sampled from culture after CMV antigen stimulation. CDR3 nucleotides: TGCGCCAGCAGCCAAGAGAGGGCTAGCGGCTACGAGCAGTACGTC. Protein sequence: CASSQERASGYEQYV.